The subject of this entry is one T cell receptor beta chain. Under the authors' procedure: From reference gene primer amplification, estimates of nucleated cell counts were derived. The method was immunoSEQ multiplex PCR; TCRdb's version includes in-frame clones alone and lacks a portion of them. The DNA was the basis for D and trimming; V, J and clone size are from that table. The table lists about 440,000 clones, 70% to 90% of them singletons. These data are taken from a study of blood T cell repertoires in COVID-19. V was shortened by 0 bases and J by 3 bases, with 7 bases between the two germline ends. The CDR3 extends over 14 amino acids. Germline lookup yields CDR1 SGHNT and CDR2 YYREEE (reference sequence).

The sequence was collected from a woman younger than 35 with acute COVID-19. Sequencing was done on a sample of PBMCs or T cells enriched from blood (not recorded which). The V gene is TRBV5-4, the J gene TRBJ2-1, with no clear D. The CDR3 DNA reads TGTGCCAGCAGCTTGGGTCAGGTCTACAATGAGCAGTTCTTC. Protein product: CASSLGQVYNEQFF.